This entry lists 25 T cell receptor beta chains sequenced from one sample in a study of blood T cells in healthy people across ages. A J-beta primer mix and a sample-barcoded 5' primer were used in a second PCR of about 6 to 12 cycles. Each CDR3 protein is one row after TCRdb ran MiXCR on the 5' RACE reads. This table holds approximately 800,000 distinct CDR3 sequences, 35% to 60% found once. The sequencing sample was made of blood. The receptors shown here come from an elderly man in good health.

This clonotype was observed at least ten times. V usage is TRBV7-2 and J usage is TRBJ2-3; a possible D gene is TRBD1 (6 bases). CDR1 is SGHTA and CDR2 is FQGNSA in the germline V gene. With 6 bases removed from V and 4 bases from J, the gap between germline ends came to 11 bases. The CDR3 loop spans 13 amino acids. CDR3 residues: CASSLDRPDTQYF. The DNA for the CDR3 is TGTGCCAGCAGTCTAGACAGGCCAGATACGCAGTATTTT.

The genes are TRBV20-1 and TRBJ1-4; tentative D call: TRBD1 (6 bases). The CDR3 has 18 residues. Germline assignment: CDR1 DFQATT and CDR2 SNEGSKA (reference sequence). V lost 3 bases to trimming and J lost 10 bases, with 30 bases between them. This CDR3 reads CSASPSGQGIYGNGKLFF. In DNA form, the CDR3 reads TGCAGTGCTAGTCCCTCGGGGCAGGGGATTTATGGTAACGGAAAACTGTTTTTT.

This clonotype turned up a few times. The CDR3 sequence: CSASELDEAFF. The DNA of the CDR3 is TGCAGTGCTAGTGAATTAGATGAAGCTTTCTTT. The chain couples TRBV20-1 to TRBJ1-1; D ambiguous. CDR1 and CDR2 (germline): DFQATT, SNEGSKA (reference sequence). This CDR3 has 11 amino acids. The V end lost 3 bases, the J end lost 7 bases, and 9 bases lay between the germline ends.

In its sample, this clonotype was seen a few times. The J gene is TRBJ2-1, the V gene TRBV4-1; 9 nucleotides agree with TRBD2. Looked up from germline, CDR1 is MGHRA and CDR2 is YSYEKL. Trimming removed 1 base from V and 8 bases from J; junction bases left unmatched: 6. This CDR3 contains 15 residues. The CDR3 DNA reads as TGCGCCAGCAGCCAAGGGACTAGCGCTATCGATGAGCAGTTCTTC. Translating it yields CASSQGTSAIDEQFF.

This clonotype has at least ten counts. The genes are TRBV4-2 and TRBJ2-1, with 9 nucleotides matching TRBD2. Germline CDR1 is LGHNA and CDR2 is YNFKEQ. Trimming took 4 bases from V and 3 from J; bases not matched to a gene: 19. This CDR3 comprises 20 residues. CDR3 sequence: CASSRRSGPIAGDRYNEQFF. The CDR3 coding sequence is TGTGCCAGCAGCCGGAGATCGGGGCCGATAGCGGGAGACCGCTACAATGAGCAGTTCTTC.

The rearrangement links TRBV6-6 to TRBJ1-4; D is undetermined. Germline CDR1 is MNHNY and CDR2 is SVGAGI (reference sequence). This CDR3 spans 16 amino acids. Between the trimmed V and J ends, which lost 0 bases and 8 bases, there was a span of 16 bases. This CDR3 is CASSYSMVAEDEKLFF. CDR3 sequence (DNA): TGTGCCAGCAGTTACTCCATGGTCGCCGAAGACGAAAAACTGTTTTTT.

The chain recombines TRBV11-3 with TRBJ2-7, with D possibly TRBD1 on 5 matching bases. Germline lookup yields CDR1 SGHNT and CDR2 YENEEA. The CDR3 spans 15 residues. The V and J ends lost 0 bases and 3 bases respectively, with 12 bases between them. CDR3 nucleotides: TGTGCCAGCAGCTTAGATTCTGGGGCTGGCTACGAGCAGTACTTC. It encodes CASSLDSGAGYEQYF.

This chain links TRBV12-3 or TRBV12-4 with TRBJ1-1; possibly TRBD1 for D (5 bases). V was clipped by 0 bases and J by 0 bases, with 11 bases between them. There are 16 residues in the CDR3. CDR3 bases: TGTGCCAGCAGTTTAGCGCTCGGGGGTCTGAACACTGAAGCTTTCTTT. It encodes CASSLALGGLNTEAFF.

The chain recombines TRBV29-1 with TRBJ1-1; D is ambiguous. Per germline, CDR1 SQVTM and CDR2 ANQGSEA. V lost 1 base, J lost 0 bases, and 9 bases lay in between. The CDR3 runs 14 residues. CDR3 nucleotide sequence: TGCAGCGTTGAAGTCTTACAGATGAACACTGAAGCTTTCTTT. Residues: CSVEVLQMNTEAFF.

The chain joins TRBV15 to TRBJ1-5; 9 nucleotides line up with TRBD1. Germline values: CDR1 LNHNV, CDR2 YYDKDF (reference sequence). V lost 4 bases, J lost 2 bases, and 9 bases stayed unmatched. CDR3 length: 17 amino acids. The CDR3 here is CATSTTPDRGGNQPQHF. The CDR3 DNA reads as TGTGCCACCAGCACTACACCGGACAGGGGCGGCAATCAGCCCCAGCATTTT.

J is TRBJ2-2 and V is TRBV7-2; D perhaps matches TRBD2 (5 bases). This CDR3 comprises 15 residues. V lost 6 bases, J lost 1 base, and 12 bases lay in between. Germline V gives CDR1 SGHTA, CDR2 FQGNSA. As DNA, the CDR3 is TGTGCCAGCAGAATCCCAGCGGAGAACACCGGGGAGCTGTTTTTT. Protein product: CASRIPAENTGELFF.

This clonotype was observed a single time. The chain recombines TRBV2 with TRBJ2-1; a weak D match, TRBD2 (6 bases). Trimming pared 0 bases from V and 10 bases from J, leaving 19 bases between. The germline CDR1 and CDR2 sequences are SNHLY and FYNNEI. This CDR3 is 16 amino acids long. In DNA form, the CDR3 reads TGTGCCAGCAGTGAAGCGCAACTAGCCCTAGGTCGGGAGCAGTTCTTC. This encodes CASSEAQLALGREQFF.

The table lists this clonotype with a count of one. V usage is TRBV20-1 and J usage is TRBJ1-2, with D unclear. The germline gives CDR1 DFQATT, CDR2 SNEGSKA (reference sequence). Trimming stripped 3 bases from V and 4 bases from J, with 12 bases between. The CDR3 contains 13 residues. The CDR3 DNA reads TGCAGTGCTAGGGTAGGGAGGTCCTATGGCTACACCTTC. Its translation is CSARVGRSYGYTF.

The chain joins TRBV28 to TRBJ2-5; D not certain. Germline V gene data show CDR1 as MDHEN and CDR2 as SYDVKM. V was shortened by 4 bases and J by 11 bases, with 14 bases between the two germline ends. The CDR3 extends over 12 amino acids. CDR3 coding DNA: TGTGCCAGCAGTTCTTTATCCGGTGGGCAGTACTTC. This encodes CASSSLSGGQYF. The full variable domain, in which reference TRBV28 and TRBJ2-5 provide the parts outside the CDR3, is DVKVTQSSRYLVKRTGEKVFLECVQDMDHENMFWYRQDPGLGLRLIYFSYDVKMKEKGDIPEGYSVSREKKERFSLILESASTNQTSMYLCASSSLSGGQYFGPGTRLLVL.

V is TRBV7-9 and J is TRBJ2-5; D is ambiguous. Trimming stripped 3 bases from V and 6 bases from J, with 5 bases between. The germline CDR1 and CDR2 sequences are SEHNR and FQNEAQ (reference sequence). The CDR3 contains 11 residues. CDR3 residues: CASSLGKTQYF. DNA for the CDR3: TGTGCCAGCAGCTTGGGCAAGACCCAGTACTTC.

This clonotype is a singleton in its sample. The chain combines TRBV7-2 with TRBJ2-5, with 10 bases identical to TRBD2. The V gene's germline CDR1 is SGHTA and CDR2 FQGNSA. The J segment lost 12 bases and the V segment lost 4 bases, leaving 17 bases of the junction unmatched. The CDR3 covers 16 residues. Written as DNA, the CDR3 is TGTGCCAGCAGCTCTCGAAGGGGAAGCGGGAGGGCCCAAAAGTACTTC. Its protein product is CASSSRRGSGRAQKYF. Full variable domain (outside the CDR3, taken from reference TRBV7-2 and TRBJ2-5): GAGVSQSPSNKVTEKGKDVELRCDPISGHTALYWYRQSLGQGLEFLIYFQGNSAPDKSGLPSDRFSAERTGGSVSTLTIQRTQQEDSAVYLCASSSRRGSGRAQKYFGPGTRLLVL.

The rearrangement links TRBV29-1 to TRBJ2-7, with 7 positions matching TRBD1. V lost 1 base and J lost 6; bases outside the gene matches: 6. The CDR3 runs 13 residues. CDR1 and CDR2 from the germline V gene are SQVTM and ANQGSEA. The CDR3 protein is CSVEVGAGGEQYF. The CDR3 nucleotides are TGCAGCGTTGAAGTGGGGGCAGGGGGCGAGCAGTACTTC.

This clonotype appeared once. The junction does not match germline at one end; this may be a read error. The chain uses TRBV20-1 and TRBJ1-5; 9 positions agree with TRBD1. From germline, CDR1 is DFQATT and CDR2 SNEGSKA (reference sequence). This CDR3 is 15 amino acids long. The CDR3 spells CSARDPTGGDQPRHF. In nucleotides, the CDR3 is TGCAGTGCTAGAGATCCGACAGGGGGAGACCAGCCCCGGCATTTT.

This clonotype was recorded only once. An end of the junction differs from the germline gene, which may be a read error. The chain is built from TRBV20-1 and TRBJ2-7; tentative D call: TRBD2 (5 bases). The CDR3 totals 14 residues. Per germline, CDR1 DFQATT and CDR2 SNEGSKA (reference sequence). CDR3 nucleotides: TGCAGTACTAGGCCTCTTCGGTCAGCCTACGAGCAGTACTTC. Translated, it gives CSTRPLRSAYEQYF.

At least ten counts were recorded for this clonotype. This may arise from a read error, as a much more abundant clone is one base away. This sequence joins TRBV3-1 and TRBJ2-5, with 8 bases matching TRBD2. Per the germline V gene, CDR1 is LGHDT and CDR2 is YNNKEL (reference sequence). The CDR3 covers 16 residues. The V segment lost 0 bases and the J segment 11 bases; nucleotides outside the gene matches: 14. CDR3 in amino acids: CASSQDSGTRVNEQYF. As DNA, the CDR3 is TGTGCCAGCAGCCAAGACAGTGGGACTAGAGTTAATGAGCAGTACTTC.

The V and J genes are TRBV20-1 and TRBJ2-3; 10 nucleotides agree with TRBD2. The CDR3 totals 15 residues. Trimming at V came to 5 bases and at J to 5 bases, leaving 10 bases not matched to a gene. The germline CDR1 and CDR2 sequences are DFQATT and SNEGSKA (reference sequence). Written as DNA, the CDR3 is TGCAGTGCTCTCCAGCGGGAGGGCCGTCAAGATACGCAGTATTTT. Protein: CSALQREGRQDTQYF.

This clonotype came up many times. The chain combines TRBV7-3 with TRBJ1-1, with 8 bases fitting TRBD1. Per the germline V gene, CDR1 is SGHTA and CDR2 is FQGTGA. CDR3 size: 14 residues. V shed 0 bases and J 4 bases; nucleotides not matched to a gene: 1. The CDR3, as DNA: TGTGCCAGCAGCTTAACGCAGGGGGCCACTGAAGCTTTCTTT. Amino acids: CASSLTQGATEAFF.

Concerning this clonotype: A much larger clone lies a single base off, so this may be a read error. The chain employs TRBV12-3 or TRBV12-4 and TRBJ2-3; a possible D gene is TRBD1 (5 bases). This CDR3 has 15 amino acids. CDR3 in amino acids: CASSFQRQITDTRYF. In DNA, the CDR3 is TGTGCCAGCAGTTTCCAGCGACAGATTACAGATACGCGGTATTTT.

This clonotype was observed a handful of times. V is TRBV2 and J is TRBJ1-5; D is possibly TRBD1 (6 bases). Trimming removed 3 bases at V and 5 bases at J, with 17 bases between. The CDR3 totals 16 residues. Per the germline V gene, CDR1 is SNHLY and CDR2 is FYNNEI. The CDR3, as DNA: TGTGCCAGCAGTGACCCCCAACAGGGAGGTGATCAGCCCCAGCATTTT. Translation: CASSDPQQGGDQPQHF.

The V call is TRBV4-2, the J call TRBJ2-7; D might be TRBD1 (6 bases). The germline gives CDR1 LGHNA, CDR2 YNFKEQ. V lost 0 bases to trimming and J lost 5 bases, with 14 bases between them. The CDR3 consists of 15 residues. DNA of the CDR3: TGTGCCAGCAGCCAAGAACGTCAGGGGATCCACGAGCAGTACTTC. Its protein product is CASSQERQGIHEQYF.